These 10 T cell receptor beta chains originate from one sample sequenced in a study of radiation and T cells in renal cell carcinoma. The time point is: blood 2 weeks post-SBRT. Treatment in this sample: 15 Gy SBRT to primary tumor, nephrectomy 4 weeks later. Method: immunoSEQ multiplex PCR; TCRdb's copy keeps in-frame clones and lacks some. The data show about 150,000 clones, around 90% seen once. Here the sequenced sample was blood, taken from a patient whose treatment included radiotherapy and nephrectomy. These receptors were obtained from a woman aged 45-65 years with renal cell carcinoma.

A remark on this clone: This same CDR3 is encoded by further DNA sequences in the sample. CDR3 residues: CASSELTGTGSYEQYF. CDR3 bases: TGTGCCAGCAGTGAATTGACCGGGACGGGGTCTTACGAGCAGTACTTC. V usage is TRBV25-1 and J usage is TRBJ2-7; the D gene could be TRBD1 or TRBD2 (5 bases each). The V gene lost 1 base and the J gene lost 4 bases, with 17 bases spanning the gap. This CDR3 spans 16 amino acids. The germline CDR1 and CDR2 sequences are MGHDK and SYGVNS.

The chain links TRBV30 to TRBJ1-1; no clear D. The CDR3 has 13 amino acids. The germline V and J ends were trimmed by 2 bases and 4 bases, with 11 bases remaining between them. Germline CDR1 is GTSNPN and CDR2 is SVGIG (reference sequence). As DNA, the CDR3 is TGTGCCTGGAGTAACACAATTTTCACTGAAGCTTTCTTT. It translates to CAWSNTIFTEAFF. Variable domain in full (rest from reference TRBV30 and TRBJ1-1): SQTIHQWPATLVQPVGSPLSLECTVEGTSNPNLYWYRQAAGRGLQLLFYSVGIGQISSEVPQNLSASRPQDRQFILSSKKLLLSDSGFYLCAWSNTIFTEAFFGQGTRLTVV.

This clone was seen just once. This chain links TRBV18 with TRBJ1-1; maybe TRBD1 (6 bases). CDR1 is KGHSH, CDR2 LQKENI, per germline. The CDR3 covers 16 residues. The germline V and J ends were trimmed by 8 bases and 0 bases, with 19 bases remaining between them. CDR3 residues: CASLERGRGMNTEAFF. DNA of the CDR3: TGTGCCAGCCTCGAAAGGGGGAGGGGCATGAACACTGAAGCTTTCTTT.

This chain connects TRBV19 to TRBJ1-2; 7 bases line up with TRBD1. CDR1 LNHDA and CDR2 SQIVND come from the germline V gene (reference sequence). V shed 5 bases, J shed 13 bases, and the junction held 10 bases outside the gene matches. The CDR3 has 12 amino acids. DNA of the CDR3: TGTGCCAGTAGTGTGGGACAGTGGGGTTCCACCTTC. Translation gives CASSVGQWGSTF.

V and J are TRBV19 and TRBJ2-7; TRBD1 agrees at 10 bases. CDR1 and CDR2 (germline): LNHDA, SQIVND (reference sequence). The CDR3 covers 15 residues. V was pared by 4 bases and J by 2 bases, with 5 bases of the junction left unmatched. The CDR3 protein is CASSTGQGRPYEQYF. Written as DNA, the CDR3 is TGTGCCAGTAGTACGGGACAGGGGAGACCCTACGAGCAGTACTTC. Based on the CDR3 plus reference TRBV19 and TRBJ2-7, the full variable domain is DGGITQSPKYLFRKEGQNVTLSCEQNLNHDAMYWYRQDPGQGLRLIYYSQIVNDFQKGDIAEGYSVSREKKESFPLTVTSAQKNPTAFYLCASSTGQGRPYEQYFGPGTRLTVT.

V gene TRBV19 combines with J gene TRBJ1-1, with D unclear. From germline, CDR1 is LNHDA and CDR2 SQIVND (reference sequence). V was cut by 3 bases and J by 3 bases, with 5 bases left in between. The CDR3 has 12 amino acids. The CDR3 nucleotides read TGTGCCAGTAGTATTAAGGACACTGAAGCTTTCTTT. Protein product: CASSIKDTEAFF.

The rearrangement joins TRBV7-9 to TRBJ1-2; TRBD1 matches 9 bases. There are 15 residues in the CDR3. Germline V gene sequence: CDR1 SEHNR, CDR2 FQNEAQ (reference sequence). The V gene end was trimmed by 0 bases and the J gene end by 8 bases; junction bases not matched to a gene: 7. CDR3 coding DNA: TGTGCCAGCAGCTTAGCCCTCGGACAGGGGCGGGGCTACACCTTC. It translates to CASSLALGQGRGYTF. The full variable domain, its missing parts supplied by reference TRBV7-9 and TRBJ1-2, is DTGVSQNPRHKITKRGQNVTFRCDPISEHNRLYWYRQTLGQGPEFLTYFQNEAQLEKSRLLSDRFSAERPKGSFSTLEIQRTEQGDSAMYLCASSLALGQGRGYTFGSGTRLTVV.

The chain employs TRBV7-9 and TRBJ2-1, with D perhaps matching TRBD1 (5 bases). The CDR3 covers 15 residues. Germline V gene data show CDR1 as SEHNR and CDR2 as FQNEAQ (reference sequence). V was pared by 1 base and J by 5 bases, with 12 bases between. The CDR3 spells CASSLGRTGDNEQFF. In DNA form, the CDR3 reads TGTGCCAGCAGCTTAGGGCGAACAGGTGACAATGAGCAGTTCTTC.

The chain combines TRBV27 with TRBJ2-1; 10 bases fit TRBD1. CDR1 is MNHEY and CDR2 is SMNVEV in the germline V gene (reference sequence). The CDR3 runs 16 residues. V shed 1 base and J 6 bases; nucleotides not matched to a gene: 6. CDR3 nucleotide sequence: TGTGCCAGCAGTTTATATGCCGGGACAGGGGTCAATGAGCAGTTCTTC. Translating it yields CASSLYAGTGVNEQFF.

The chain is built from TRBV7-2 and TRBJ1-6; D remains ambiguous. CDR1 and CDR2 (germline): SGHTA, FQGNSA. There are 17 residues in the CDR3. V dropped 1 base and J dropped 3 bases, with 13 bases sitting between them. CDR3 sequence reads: CASSLEASSYYNSPLHF. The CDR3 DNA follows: TGTGCCAGCAGCTTAGAAGCCAGCTCCTACTATAATTCACCCCTCCACTTT.